The 21 T cell receptor beta chains reported below all come from one sample, sequenced in a study of prognosis after radiotherapy for stage I lung cancer (dated by TCRdb to 2020 to 2022). The sequencing machine was an Illumina HiSeq 3000. Two rounds of multiplex PCR were used to amplify the TCR beta CDR3 region from genomic DNA. The first PCR round used primers specific to each TRBV and TRBJ gene, and the primer sequences were filed in Chinese patent CN105087789A. TCRdb reprocessing: public reads trimmed at Q25 with fastp, clones called with MiXCR, in-frame beta chains kept. Entries are consolidated by CDR3 protein sequence, retaining the most common genes and DNA. Present in this sample are approximately 30,000 distinct CDR3 sequences, around 31% of which were seen just once. 9.5% to 13% of the sample is in the top ten clones. Specimen: PBMCs, collected before or after stereotactic body radiation therapy (not recorded which). These TCRs come from a donor over 45 with non-small cell lung cancer.

This clonotype was detected many times. V usage is TRBV3-1 and J usage is TRBJ2-7, with D possibly being TRBD1 or TRBD2 (5 bases each). This CDR3 region has 14 residues. Germline V gene sequence: CDR1 LGHDT, CDR2 YNNKEL (reference sequence). Trimming stripped 1 base from V and 3 bases from J, with 10 bases between. CDR3 nucleotides: TGTGCCAGCAGCCAAGCGGTGAGGGGCTACGAGCAGTACTTC. It codes for CASSQAVRGYEQYF.

This clonotype has at least ten counts. The chain is built from TRBV4-1 and TRBJ2-7, with unresolved D. In germline, CDR1 is MGHRA, CDR2 YSYEKL. There are 16 residues in the CDR3. V was clipped by 1 base and J by 4 bases, with 17 bases between them. In nucleotides, the CDR3 is TGCGCCAGCAGCCAAGTCTTAAGTTTGGGGTCGTACGAGCAGTACTTC. Amino acid sequence: CASSQVLSLGSYEQYF.

This clonotype has a count of ten or more. V and J are TRBV11-2 and TRBJ1-6, with D hard to call. The CDR3 runs to 12 residues. Germline CDR1 and CDR2: SGHAT and FQNNGV. V lost 3 bases, J lost 13 bases, and 10 bases lay in between. CDR3 loop: CASSFGGGPLHF. CDR3 bases: TGTGCCAGCAGCTTTGGAGGTGGTCCCCTCCACTTT. The full variable domain, with the rest looked up from reference TRBV11-2 and TRBJ1-6, is EAGVAQSPRYKIIEKRQSVAFWCNPISGHATLYWYQQILGQGPKLLIQFQNNGVVDDSQLPKDRFSAERLKGVDSTLKIQPAKLEDSAVYLCASSFGGGPLHFGNGTRLTVT.

The rearrangement uses TRBV6-1 and TRBJ1-5; 12 nucleotides align to TRBD1. CDR3 size: 17 residues. CDR1 MNHNS and CDR2 SASEGT come from the germline V gene. The trim removed 8 bases at V and 2 bases at J, leaving 10 bases unmatched. CDR3: CASRGTGGRGGNQPQHF. The CDR3 DNA is TGTGCCAGCCGGGGGACAGGGGGCCGAGGGGGCAATCAGCCCCAGCATTTT.

This clonotype has ten or more counts. This chain uses TRBV7-8 with TRBJ2-1, with 10 bases fitting TRBD2. The V segment lost 1 base and the J segment 4 bases; nucleotides outside the gene matches: 7. CDR1 SGHVS and CDR2 FQNEAQ come from the germline V gene. CDR3 length equals 17 residues. The CDR3 reads CASSLGASGRIYNEQFF. The CDR3 region has the DNA TGTGCCAGCAGCTTAGGGGCTAGCGGGAGAATTTACAATGAGCAGTTCTTC.

As for this clonotype: This sequence may be a read error, since a much larger clone differs from it by one base. This chain connects TRBV9 to TRBJ2-3, with D possibly matching TRBD2 (5 bases). This CDR3 region has 14 residues. CDR1 and CDR2 (germline): SGDLS, YYNGEE. Trimming left V 3 bases short and J 5 bases short, with 13 bases between. CDR3 sequence: CASSAYFSEDTQYF. The CDR3 DNA reads as TGTGCCAGCAGCGCCTACTTTAGCGAAGATACGCAGTATTTT.

The rearrangement uses TRBV6-1 and TRBJ2-7; D may be TRBD1 (6 bases). The V end lost 8 bases, the J end lost 10 bases, and 18 bases lay between the germline ends. The CDR3 loop spans 12 amino acids. Germline lookup yields CDR1 MNHNS and CDR2 SASEGT. DNA for the CDR3: TGTGCCAGCGCGGACAGAACCTACGGACAGTACTTC. This sequence encodes CASADRTYGQYF.

This clonotype was detected many times. The chain has TRBV5-1 and TRBJ1-2; D ambiguous. CDR1 SGHRS and CDR2 YFSETQ come from the germline V gene. Trimming left V 0 bases short and J 4 bases short, with 7 bases between. CDR3 length: 13 residues. The DNA of the CDR3 is TGCGCCAGCAGCTTGGCCCAGGCCTATGGCTACACCTTC. It codes for CASSLAQAYGYTF.

This clonotype was seen many times. In DNA, the CDR3 is TGCGCCAGCAGCTTAGGGGGCGCTCGGGAGCAGTACTTC. Encoded protein: CASSLGGAREQYF. V usage is TRBV5-1 and J usage is TRBJ2-7; 7 nucleotides align to TRBD1. The CDR3 extends over 13 amino acids. Germline CDR1 reads SGHRS; CDR2 reads YFSETQ. V was clipped by 2 bases and J by 7 bases; unmatched bases: 6.

As for this clonotype: A much larger clone differs by one base, so this may be a read error. The chain links TRBV28 to TRBJ2-4; 8 nucleotides line up with TRBD2. J lost 8 bases, V lost 4 bases, and 7 bases had no gene match. Germline CDR1 MDHEN, CDR2 SYDVKM. The CDR3 consists of 14 residues. CDR3 in amino acids: CASSSGTRGDIQYF. The CDR3 region has the DNA TGTGCCAGCAGTTCTGGGACTAGAGGTGACATTCAGTACTTC.

Turning to this clonotype: Its ends do not fully match the called genes, so a read error is possible. The rearrangement joins TRBV12-3 or TRBV12-4 to TRBJ2-3, with TRBD1 as a possible D gene (7 bases). This CDR3 is built from 16 residues. Here the CDR3 reads CASRLKGAAGTYTQYF. CDR3 sequence (DNA): TGCGCCAGCCGCCTAAAGGGGGCTGCGGGAACATATACGCAGTATTTT.

Worth noting for this clonotype: One end of the junction fails to match germline, which may point to a read error. This chain joins TRBV6-5 and TRBJ2-2, with TRBD2 matching 7 bases. The CDR3 consists of 13 residues. Germline assignment: CDR1 MNHEY and CDR2 SVGAGI. CDR3: CASSPLIGGGLFF. As DNA, the CDR3 is TGTGCCAGCAGTCCTTTGATAGGCGGGGGGCTGTTTTTT.

Comment on this clonotype: It is likely a read error: a sequence one base away is far more abundant. The chain joins TRBV6-4 to TRBJ2-7; no clear D. Germline V gives CDR1 MRHNA, CDR2 SNTAGT. This CDR3 contains 12 residues. The CDR3 DNA sequence: TGTGCCAGCAGTGAAATCTTTGGGATAGGTTGCTTC. It is translated as CASSEIFGIGCF.

This clonotype was seen at least ten times. This sequence joins TRBV25-1 and TRBJ2-1; TRBD2 agrees at 9 bases. Losses at the gene ends were 4 bases for V and 7 bases for J; bases not matched to a gene: 14. The length of the CDR3 is 17 residues. In germline, CDR1 is MGHDK, CDR2 SYGVNS. The CDR3 region has the DNA TGTGCCAGCAGTGGGGGACTAGCCGACCCCCTCGGGAATGAGCAGTTCTTC. Its protein product is CASSGGLADPLGNEQFF.

This clonotype was counted ten times or more. This chain uses TRBV4-2 with TRBJ2-7; D gene uncertain. Trimming stripped 1 base from V and 0 bases from J, with 10 bases between. The CDR3 extends over 15 amino acids. Germline CDR1 LGHNA, CDR2 YNFKEQ. The CDR3 nucleotides read TGTGCCAGCAGCCAAGGGATGCACGGCTCCTACGAGCAGTACTTC. Protein sequence: CASSQGMHGSYEQYF.

The genes are TRBV2 and TRBJ2-3, with 7 bases fitting TRBD2. The germline V gene encodes CDR1 SNHLY and CDR2 FYNNEI. Trimming at V came to 7 bases and at J to 6 bases, leaving 7 bases not matched to a gene. This CDR3 has 13 residues. In DNA form, the CDR3 reads TGTGCCAGCACCACTCAACTAGCGGATACGCAGTATTTT. Residues: CASTTQLADTQYF.

For this clonotype: The junction and the germline gene differ at one end; a read error may be behind it. The rearrangement uses TRBV19 and TRBJ2-3; maybe TRBD2 (6 bases). The CDR3 has 18 residues. Germline CDR1 LNHDA, CDR2 SQIVND (reference sequence). CDR3 in amino acids: CASGISRPSVQRADTQYF. The CDR3 bases are TGTGCCAGTGGTATCTCTAGGCCTAGCGTCCAGCGGGCAGATACGCAATATTTT. Based on the CDR3 plus reference TRBV19 and TRBJ2-3, the full variable domain is DGGITQSPKYLFRKEGQNVTLSCEQNLNHDAMYWYRQDPGQGLRLIYYSQIVNDFQKGDIAEGYSVSREKKESFPLTVTSAQKNPTAFYLCASGISRPSVQRADTQYFGPGTRLTVL.

This clonotype has a count of ten or more. This chain uses TRBV7-9 with TRBJ1-5; D ambiguous. Trimming shortened V by 4 bases and J by 0 bases, and 7 bases separated the two germline ends. The CDR3 is 14 amino acids. Germline V CDR1 and CDR2: SEHNR, FQNEAQ (reference sequence). The CDR3 DNA reads as TGTGCCAGCAGCTCTGTTTATAGCAATCAGCCCCAGCATTTT. Its protein is CASSSVYSNQPQHF.

This clonotype was detected ten times or more. J is TRBJ2-3 and V is TRBV7-9; D is ambiguous. The CDR3 spans 15 residues. CDR1 and CDR2 (germline): SEHNR, FQNEAQ (reference sequence). Trimming removed 5 bases at V and 2 bases at J, with 14 bases between. CDR3: CASSHPAHSTDTQYF. DNA for the CDR3: TGTGCCAGCAGCCATCCGGCTCACTCCACAGATACGCAGTATTTT.

This clonotype was seen many times. The V gene is TRBV5-8, the J gene TRBJ2-3; 7 bases are a match to TRBD2. This CDR3 is 17 amino acids long. Germline CDR1 is SGHTS and CDR2 is YDEGEE. Germline trimming cut 3 bases from V and 0 bases from J; bases unmatched to any gene: 10. CDR3 nucleotide sequence: TGTGCCAGCAGCTATGGGGGAGGGGCTGTAAGCACAGATACGCAGTATTTT. Encoded protein: CASSYGGGAVSTDTQYF.

This clonotype was recorded many times. The gene calls are TRBV5-8 and TRBJ2-3, with D maybe TRBD2 (7 bases). Germline-derived CDR1 and CDR2 are SGHTS and YDEGEE. The CDR3 runs to 14 residues. Trimming cost V 5 bases and J 8 bases, with 18 bases left between them. CDR3 region: CASRRPGGGGTQYF. As DNA, the CDR3 is TGTGCCAGCAGGCGCCCTGGGGGAGGGGGTACGCAGTATTTT.